The rows below give T cell receptor beta chains drawn from one sample of a study of metastatic and nonmetastatic thyroid tumors. Via MiXCR, TCRdb re-called the PCR reads. The sample lists 6,500 to 7,000 clones; roughly 32% were seen once. Specimen: adjacent normal tissue. All receptors derive from a female donor with papillary thyroid cancer or a benign thyroid nodule (not recorded which). Some clones in this sample may be carry-over from other donors' samples. The CDR3 runs from the conserved cysteine through the conserved F or W. D genes are given only for firm matches. Clone size, where shown, is once, few, many, or a class for clones that have expanded.

cdr3_aa: CASSEGTGNTGELFF; cdr3_nt: TGTGCCAGCAGTGAGGGGACAGGGAACACCGGGGAGCTGTTTTTT; clone_size: large; d_call: TRBD1; cdr3_length: 15; j_call: TRBJ2-2; v_call: TRBV6-4
cdr3_aa: CASSLYPDRGRVETQYF; cdr3_nt: TGTGCCAGCAGTTTATACCCGGACAGGGGCAGGGTAGAGACCCAGTACTTC; clone_size: few; d_call: TRBD1; cdr3_length: 17; j_call: TRBJ2-5; v_call: TRBV28
cdr3_aa: CASRGEGPDTEAFF; cdr3_nt: TGTGCCAGCAGGGGGGAGGGGCCAGACACTGAAGCTTTCTTT; clone_size: .; d_call: .; cdr3_length: 14; j_call: TRBJ1-1; v_call: TRBV5-8
cdr3_aa: CASSVGQGPLYGYTF; cdr3_nt: TGTGCCAGCAGCGTAGGACAGGGCCCTCTCTATGGCTACACCTTC; clone_size: once; d_call: TRBD1; cdr3_length: 15; j_call: TRBJ1-2; v_call: TRBV9
cdr3_aa: CASSSTRVTEAFF; cdr3_nt: TGTGCCAGCAGCTCGACTCGGGTTACTGAAGCTTTCTTT; clone_size: medium-sized; d_call: .; cdr3_length: 13; j_call: TRBJ1-1; v_call: TRBV11-2
cdr3_aa: CATSDSQGLNTEAFF; cdr3_nt: TGTGCCACCAGTGATTCACAGGGGTTGAACACTGAAGCTTTCTTT; clone_size: .; d_call: TRBD1; cdr3_length: 15; j_call: TRBJ1-1; v_call: TRBV24-1
cdr3_aa: CASWDDMGDSPHHF; cdr3_nt: TGTGCCAGCTGGGACGACATGGGCGATTCACCCCACCACTTT; clone_size: .; d_call: .; cdr3_length: 14; j_call: TRBJ1-6; v_call: TRBV6-2/TRBV6-3
cdr3_aa: CSARDHSGSGNTIYF; cdr3_nt: TGCAGTGCTAGAGATCACAGTGGCTCTGGAAACACCATATATTTT; clone_size: .; d_call: .; cdr3_length: 15; j_call: TRBJ1-3; v_call: TRBV20-1
cdr3_aa: CASSFLYGDRGTEAFF; cdr3_nt: TGTGCCAGCAGTTTCCTATATGGGGACAGGGGCACTGAAGCTTTCTTT; clone_size: few; d_call: TRBD1; cdr3_length: 16; j_call: TRBJ1-1; v_call: TRBV27
cdr3_aa: CATTGTSVTDTQYF; cdr3_nt: TGTGCCACCACCGGGACTAGCGTGACAGATACGCAGTATTTT; clone_size: .; d_call: TRBD2; cdr3_length: 14; j_call: TRBJ2-3; v_call: TRBV24-1
cdr3_aa: CASRTGLGSAQPQHF; cdr3_nt: TGTGCCAGCAGAACAGGGCTTGGTAGTGCTCAGCCCCAGCATTTT; clone_size: .; d_call: .; cdr3_length: 15; j_call: TRBJ1-5; v_call: TRBV12-3/TRBV12-4
cdr3_aa: CASTRQGQSPTNEKLFF; cdr3_nt: TGTGCCAGCACTAGACAGGGTCAGTCTCCAACTAATGAAAAACTGTTTTTT; clone_size: medium-sized; d_call: TRBD1; cdr3_length: 17; j_call: TRBJ1-4; v_call: TRBV12-3/TRBV12-4
cdr3_aa: CASSQDRRASRGETQYF; cdr3_nt: TGTGCCAGCAGCCAAGATAGGCGAGCTAGCCGGGGTGAGACCCAGTACTTC; clone_size: .; d_call: .; cdr3_length: 17; j_call: TRBJ2-5; v_call: TRBV4-2
cdr3_aa: CASRWDRDNSPLHF; cdr3_nt: TGCGCCAGCAGATGGGACAGGGATAATTCACCCCTCCACTTT; clone_size: .; d_call: TRBD1; cdr3_length: 14; j_call: TRBJ1-6; v_call: TRBV10-1
cdr3_aa: CASAQVLNQPQHF; cdr3_nt: TGTGCCAGCGCTCAGGTGTTAAATCAGCCCCAGCATTTT; clone_size: few; d_call: .; cdr3_length: 13; j_call: TRBJ1-5; v_call: TRBV27
cdr3_aa: CASTPQASGTYEQYF; cdr3_nt: TGTGCCAGTACCCCGCAGGCTAGCGGGACCTACGAGCAGTACTTC; clone_size: .; d_call: TRBD2; cdr3_length: 15; j_call: TRBJ2-7; v_call: TRBV19
cdr3_aa: CASSPDRGSEAFF; cdr3_nt: TGTGCCAGCAGCCCCGACAGGGGATCTGAAGCTTTCTTT; clone_size: many; d_call: TRBD1; cdr3_length: 13; j_call: TRBJ1-1; v_call: TRBV7-2
cdr3_aa: CASSSTSGGYNSPLHF; cdr3_nt: TGTGCCAGCAGCTCGACATCGGGGGGATATAATTCACCCCTCCACTTT; clone_size: medium-sized; d_call: .; cdr3_length: 16; j_call: TRBJ1-6; v_call: TRBV5-6
cdr3_aa: CASSSFYGNTIYF; cdr3_nt: TGTGCCAGCAGTTCATTCTATGGAAACACCATATATTTT; clone_size: few; d_call: .; cdr3_length: 13; j_call: TRBJ1-3; v_call: TRBV27
cdr3_aa: CAWRTGRSVEQYF; cdr3_nt: TGTGCCTGGAGGACAGGACGGAGTGTGGAGCAGTACTTC; clone_size: .; d_call: .; cdr3_length: 13; j_call: TRBJ2-7; v_call: TRBV30
cdr3_aa: CASSPGIALIDEQFF; cdr3_nt: TGTGCCAGCAGTCCCGGAATAGCTTTAATCGATGAGCAGTTCTTC; clone_size: few; d_call: .; cdr3_length: 15; j_call: TRBJ2-1; v_call: TRBV6-4
cdr3_aa: CACQGADNSPLHF; cdr3_nt: TGTGCCTGCCAGGGGGCTGACAATTCACCCCTCCACTTT; clone_size: .; d_call: TRBD1; cdr3_length: 13; j_call: TRBJ1-6; v_call: TRBV30
cdr3_aa: CSVMGVGRGQGIYEQYF; cdr3_nt: TGCAGTGTTATGGGGGTTGGGAGAGGACAGGGCATTTACGAGCAGTACTTC; clone_size: .; d_call: TRBD1; cdr3_length: 17; j_call: TRBJ2-7; v_call: TRBV20-1
cdr3_aa: CASSLRSGALYEQYF; cdr3_nt: TGTGCCAGCAGCTTGCGTAGCGGAGCCCTTTACGAGCAGTACTTC; clone_size: few; d_call: .; cdr3_length: 15; j_call: TRBJ2-7; v_call: TRBV7-2
cdr3_aa: CASSTRLAGPLQETQYF; cdr3_nt: TGTGCCAGCAGTACCCGACTAGCTGGACCCCTCCAAGAGACCCAGTACTTC; clone_size: few; d_call: TRBD2; cdr3_length: 17; j_call: TRBJ2-5; v_call: TRBV27
cdr3_aa: CASRDRGPYSNQPQHF; cdr3_nt: TGTGCCAGCAGGGACAGGGGCCCTTATAGCAATCAGCCCCAGCATTTT; clone_size: many; d_call: TRBD1; cdr3_length: 16; j_call: TRBJ1-5; v_call: TRBV6-1
cdr3_aa: CASSLGGTWDYEQYF; cdr3_nt: TGTGCCAGCAGTTTAGGCGGGACATGGGACTACGAGCAGTACTTC; clone_size: .; d_call: .; cdr3_length: 15; j_call: TRBJ2-7; v_call: TRBV27
cdr3_aa: CSASTGTGAQPQHF; cdr3_nt: TGCAGTGCCTCCACCGGGACAGGGGCTCAGCCCCAGCATTTT; clone_size: few; d_call: TRBD1; cdr3_length: 14; j_call: TRBJ1-5; v_call: TRBV20-1
cdr3_aa: CASSQRTGAWPQHF; cdr3_nt: TGCGCCAGCAGCCAAAGAACAGGGGCCTGGCCCCAGCATTTT; clone_size: .; d_call: TRBD1; cdr3_length: 14; j_call: TRBJ1-5; v_call: TRBV4-1
cdr3_aa: CAWSGSQRGGYTF; cdr3_nt: TGTGCCTGGAGTGGTAGTCAGCGCGGTGGCTACACCTTC; clone_size: medium-sized; d_call: .; cdr3_length: 13; j_call: TRBJ1-2; v_call: TRBV30
cdr3_aa: CASSFSGRTSADTQYF; cdr3_nt: TGCGCCAGCAGCTTTAGCGGGAGAACTAGCGCAGATACGCAGTATTTT; clone_size: .; d_call: TRBD2; cdr3_length: 16; j_call: TRBJ2-3; v_call: TRBV5-1
cdr3_aa: CDTRPSTVLSHFGYTF; cdr3_nt: TGTGACACCAGGCCTTCAACGGTCCTATCACACTTTGGCTACACCTTC; clone_size: .; d_call: .; cdr3_length: 16; j_call: TRBJ1-2; v_call: TRBV6-1
cdr3_aa: CASGQISVLSSNDQFF; cdr3_nt: TGTGCCAGCGGCCAGATCAGCGTGCTTTCCTCCAATGATCAGTTCTTC; clone_size: .; d_call: .; cdr3_length: 16; j_call: TRBJ2-1; v_call: TRBV4-2
cdr3_aa: CASRWPDKKLFF; cdr3_nt: TGTGCCAGCAGGTGGCCTGATAAAAAACTGTTTTTT; clone_size: .; d_call: .; cdr3_length: 12; j_call: TRBJ1-4; v_call: TRBV6-1
cdr3_aa: CASSSLRSSSVANVLTF; cdr3_nt: TGTGCCAGCAGTTCCCTCCGCTCGAGCTCTGTGGCCAACGTCCTGACTTTC; clone_size: few; d_call: .; cdr3_length: 17; j_call: TRBJ2-6; v_call: TRBV27
cdr3_aa: CASSLAFGTGVQPQHF; cdr3_nt: TGTGCCAGCAGCTTAGCTTTTGGGACAGGGGTTCAGCCCCAGCATTTT; clone_size: medium-sized; d_call: TRBD1; cdr3_length: 16; j_call: TRBJ1-5; v_call: TRBV7-9
cdr3_aa: CSASSSVPGNSPLHF; cdr3_nt: TGCAGTGCTTCAAGTTCGGTGCCGGGTAACTCACCCCTCCACTTT; clone_size: many; d_call: .; cdr3_length: 15; j_call: TRBJ1-6; v_call: TRBV20-1
cdr3_aa: CASSPRPPPGKLFF; cdr3_nt: TGTGCCAGCAGTCCCAGACCCCCGCCAGGAAAACTGTTTTTT; clone_size: few; d_call: .; cdr3_length: 14; j_call: TRBJ1-4; v_call: TRBV6-1
cdr3_aa: CSARDSGPWPSEQYF; cdr3_nt: TGCAGTGCTAGAGATAGCGGGCCATGGCCGAGCGAGCAGTACTTC; clone_size: medium-sized; d_call: TRBD2; cdr3_length: 15; j_call: TRBJ2-7; v_call: TRBV20-1
cdr3_aa: CAIGQTGTDGYTF; cdr3_nt: TGTGCCATCGGGCAGACAGGTACGGATGGCTACACCTTC; clone_size: few; d_call: .; cdr3_length: 13; j_call: TRBJ1-2; v_call: TRBV10-3
cdr3_aa: CASSQNPKQTQYF; cdr3_nt: TGTGCCAGCAGCCAAAACCCGAAGCAGACCCAGTACTTC; clone_size: many; d_call: .; cdr3_length: 13; j_call: TRBJ2-5; v_call: TRBV3-1